These T cell receptor beta chains were read from a single sample in a study of T cells after yellow fever vaccination. TCRdb reprocessed the 5' RACE reads with MiXCR, giving one entry per CDR3 protein. The data show a few hundred thousand distinct CDR3 sequences, with 8.5% to 9% seen just once and more than 15% held by the top ten. The sample was PBMCs, taken on the day of the first yellow fever vaccination. These receptors all stem from a young man who received the YFV17D yellow fever vaccine. Both conserved end residues are part of each CDR3. D genes are given only for firm matches. Size is omitted from some rows. Given values are once, few, many or a class for expanded clones.

D,V,size,J,DNA,CDR3
NA,TRBV5-4,many,TRBJ1-1,TGTGCCAGCAGCTTCAAATCGGGGGGGGACACTGAAGCTTTCTTT,CASSFKSGGDTEAFF
NA,TRBV19,few,TRBJ1-1,TGTGCCAGTAGTAGCCCAGGGAGGAACACTGAAGCTTTCTTT,CASSSPGRNTEAFF
TRBD1,TRBV23-1,NA,TRBJ1-1,TGCGCCAGCAGTCAACCGACAGGGGAGAACACTGAAGATTTCTTT,CASSQPTGENTEDFF
TRBD1,TRBV9,NA,TRBJ1-1,TGTGCCAGCAGCGACCGACAGGGTTTAAGCAGGTCTTCTGAAGCTTTCTTT,CASSDRQGLSRSSEAFF
TRBD2,TRBV7-2,NA,TRBJ2-1,TGTGCCAGCAGCTTACTGGGGACTAGCGGGGGGGCTTTTGAGCAGTTCTTC,CASSLLGTSGGAFEQFF
NA,TRBV12-3/TRBV12-4,few,TRBJ1-2,TGTGCCAGCAGGAGGACGGCCTATGGCTACACCTTC,CASRRTAYGYTF
NA,TRBV5-1,few,TRBJ2-3,TGCGCCAGCAGCTTGTTCGGGGCCACAGATACGCAGTATTTT,CASSLFGATDTQYF
TRBD1,TRBV6-2/TRBV6-3,few,TRBJ1-2,TGTGGGACAGGAGGGTTCAATGGCTACACCTTC,CGTGGFNGYTF
NA,TRBV19,NA,TRBJ1-5,TGTGCCAGTAGTCCGACAGAAAATCAGCCCCAGCATTTT,CASSPTENQPQHF
NA,TRBV9,many,TRBJ2-4,TGTGCCAGCAGCGTGTCACCCATTCTAGCCAAAAACATTCAGTACTTC,CASSVSPILAKNIQYF
TRBD2,TRBV7-9,few,TRBJ2-1,TGTGCCAGCAGCCCACGGCCGGGACTAGCGGGCAATGAGCAGTTCTTC,CASSPRPGLAGNEQFF
NA,TRBV5-1,NA,TRBJ2-5,TGCGCCAGCAGCTTGGGGGGTCGTCATTCCGAGACCCAGTACTTC,CASSLGGRHSETQYF
TRBD2,TRBV7-9,few,TRBJ2-5,TGTGCCAGCAGCTCCGCGGGGGGACAAGAGACCCAGTACTTC,CASSSAGGQETQYF
NA,TRBV6-6,many,TRBJ1-2,TGTGCCAGCAGAGGACAGTTCTATGGCTACACCTTC,CASRGQFYGYTF
NA,TRBV20-1,few,TRBJ2-3,TGCAGTGCTAGAGAGAGAGAGACTAGGCCCCTCGGTACGCAGTATTTT,CSARERETRPLGTQYF
NA,TRBV5-1,NA,TRBJ2-2,TGCGCCAGCAGCTTGGCCGCGGACACCGGGGAGCTGTTTTTT,CASSLAADTGELFF
TRBD2,TRBV24-1,many,TRBJ2-1,TGTGCCACCAGTGACTCGCGGGGGGGCCTGGTTAATGAGCAGTTCTTC,CATSDSRGGLVNEQFF
TRBD2,TRBV15,few,TRBJ2-5,TGTGCCACCAGCAGAGCACTTAGCGGGGGGGCCACCCAGACCCAGTACTTC,CATSRALSGGATQTQYF
TRBD1,TRBV20-1,NA,TRBJ1-2,TGCAGTGCCCCCTCTGGGGACAGGGGGATCTATGGCTACACCTTC,CSAPSGDRGIYGYTF
NA,TRBV20-1,few,TRBJ2-3,TGCAGTGCTAGAGATCGGCAGCGGACTAGCACAGATACGCAGTATTTT,CSARDRQRTSTDTQYF
NA,TRBV5-6,NA,TRBJ2-7,TGTGCCAGCAGCTTGGGGCACATTTTCGGCTACGAGCAGTACTTC,CASSLGHIFGYEQYF
NA,TRBV19,few,TRBJ1-5,TGTGCCAGTACGCGGGGAGTGGGTCAGCCCCAGCATTTT,CASTRGVGQPQHF
NA,TRBV27,few,TRBJ1-4,TGTGCCAGCAGTCCACAGCTGACAACTAATGAAAAACTGTTTTTT,CASSPQLTTNEKLFF
TRBD1,TRBV10-2,few,TRBJ2-2,TGCGCCAGCAGTGACCCGCAGGGGGTTGGCGGGGAGCTGTTTTTT,CASSDPQGVGGELFF
NA,TRBV4-3,NA,TRBJ2-2,TGCGCCAGCAGCCAGACCGTGGGACCCGTTGGAACCGGGGAGCTGTTTTTT,CASSQTVGPVGTGELFF
NA,TRBV2,few,TRBJ1-1,TGTGCCAGCACGGAGGGGTACACTGAAGCTTTCTTT,CASTEGYTEAFF
TRBD1,TRBV5-1,few,TRBJ1-4,TGCGCCAGCCGGCCGCAGGGGGCAGGGAGGAATGAAAAACTGTTTTTT,CASRPQGAGRNEKLFF